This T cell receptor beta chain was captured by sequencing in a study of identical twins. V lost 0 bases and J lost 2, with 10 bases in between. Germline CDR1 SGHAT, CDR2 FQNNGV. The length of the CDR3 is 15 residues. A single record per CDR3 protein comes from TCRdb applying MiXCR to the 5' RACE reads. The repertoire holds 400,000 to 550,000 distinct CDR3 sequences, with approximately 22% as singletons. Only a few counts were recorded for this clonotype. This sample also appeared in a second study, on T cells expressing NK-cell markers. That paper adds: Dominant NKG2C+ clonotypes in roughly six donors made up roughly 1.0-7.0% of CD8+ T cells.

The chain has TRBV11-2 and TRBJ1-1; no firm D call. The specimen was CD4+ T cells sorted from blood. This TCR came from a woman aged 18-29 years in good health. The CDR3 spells CASSLEAGVNTEAFF. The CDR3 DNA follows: TGTGCCAGCAGCTTAGAGGCAGGTGTTAACACTGAAGCTTTCTTT.